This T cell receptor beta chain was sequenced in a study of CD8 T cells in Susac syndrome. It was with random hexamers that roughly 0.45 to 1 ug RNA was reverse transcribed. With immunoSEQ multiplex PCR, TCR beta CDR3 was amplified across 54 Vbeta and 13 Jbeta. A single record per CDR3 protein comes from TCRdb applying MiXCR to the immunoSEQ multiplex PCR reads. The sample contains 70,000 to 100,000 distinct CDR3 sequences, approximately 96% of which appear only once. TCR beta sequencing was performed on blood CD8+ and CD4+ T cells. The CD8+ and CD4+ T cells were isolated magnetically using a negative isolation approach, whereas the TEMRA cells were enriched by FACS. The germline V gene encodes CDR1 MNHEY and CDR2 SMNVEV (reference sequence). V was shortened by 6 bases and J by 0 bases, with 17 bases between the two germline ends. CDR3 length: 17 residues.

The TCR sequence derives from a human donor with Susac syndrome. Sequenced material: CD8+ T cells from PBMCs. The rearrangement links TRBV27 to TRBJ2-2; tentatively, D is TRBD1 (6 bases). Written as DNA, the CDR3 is TGTGCCAGCAGGCACGACAGGACAACCGCGAACACCGGGGAGCTGTTTTTT. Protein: CASRHDRTTANTGELFF.